This entry describes one T cell receptor (beta chain). Its antigen is still unknown. The CDR3 spans 12 residues. Germline V gene sequence: CDR1 MDHEN, CDR2 SYDVKM. This specimen belongs to a study of CXCR3-negative and CXCR3-positive naive CD8 T cells. Overall study context: Across all libraries, TRB reads numbered about 135 million, with about 1.5 +/- 0.3 million in each library.

CD45RO-CCR7+CD27+CD95- defined naive CD8+ T cells. Preparation of TRB cDNA libraries relied on 5' RACE carrying UMI labels. For each CDR3 protein, TCRdb gives one entry from its re-call of the 5' RACE reads, without DNA. Reported are 38,000 or so distinct CDR3 sequences; the ten largest clones contain 1.5% to 2%. Study-wide points: Researchers reported similar TRBV-TRBJ usage in naive CXCR3-negative and CXCR3-positive cells, though memory differed.

This receptor was obtained from a human donor in good health. Some clones in this sample may be carry-over from other donors' samples. The sample taken for sequencing was naive CXCR3- CD8+ T cells from blood. Subset in this sample: CD45RO-CCR7+CD27+CD95- naive CD8+ T cells lacking CXCR3 (TNR3-). V is TRBV28 and J is TRBJ2-7; lacking DNA, the TRBD1 call made by TCRdb goes unchecked. This CDR3 reads CASSFPGYEQYF.